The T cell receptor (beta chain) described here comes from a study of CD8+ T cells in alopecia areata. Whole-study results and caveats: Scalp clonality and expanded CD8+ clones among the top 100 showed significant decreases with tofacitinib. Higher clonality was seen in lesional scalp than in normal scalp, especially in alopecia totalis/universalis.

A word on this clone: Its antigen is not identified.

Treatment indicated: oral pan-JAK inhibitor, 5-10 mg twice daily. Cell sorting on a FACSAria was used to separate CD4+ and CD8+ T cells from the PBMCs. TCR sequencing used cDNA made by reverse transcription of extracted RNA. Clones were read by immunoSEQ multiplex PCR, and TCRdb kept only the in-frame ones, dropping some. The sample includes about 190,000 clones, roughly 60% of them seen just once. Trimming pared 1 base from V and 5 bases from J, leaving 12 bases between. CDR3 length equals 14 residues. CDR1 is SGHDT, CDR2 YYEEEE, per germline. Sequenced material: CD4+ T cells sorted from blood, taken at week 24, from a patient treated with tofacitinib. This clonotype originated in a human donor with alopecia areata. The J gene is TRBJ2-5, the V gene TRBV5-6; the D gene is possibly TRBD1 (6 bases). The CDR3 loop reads CASSLRGSGETQYF. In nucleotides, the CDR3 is TGTGCCAGCAGCTTGAGGGGGAGTGGGGAGACCCAGTACTTC.